This T cell receptor (beta chain) was captured by sequencing in a study of T cell repertoires in cytomegalovirus infection. Each CDR3 protein is one row after TCRdb ran MiXCR on the reads. The table includes more than 50,000 distinct CDR3 sequences, more than 25% detected once. Points on this clonotype: Its antigen is as yet unknown.

This CDR3 is 14 amino acids long. Per germline, CDR1 SGHRS and CDR2 YFSETQ. Trimming cost V 7 bases and J 3 bases, with 14 bases left between them. Findings of the study overall: Cumulative public TCR beta family frequency identified carriers of CMV plus the relevant HLA. Across the ex vivo response, the dominant clonotypes were HLA-C-restricted CMV-specific TCR beta clonotypes.

Sequencing was carried out using PBMCs, sequenced either directly or after in vitro stimulation (not recorded which). This rearrangement joins TRBV5-1 to TRBJ2-1, with D unresolved. The TCR comes from a human donor in good health (CMV status not recorded). Some clones in this sample may be carry-over from other donors' samples. The CDR3: CASGPQVSYNEQFF. In nucleotides, the CDR3 is TGCGCCAGCGGCCCTCAGGTGAGCTACAATGAGCAGTTCTTC.